This T cell receptor (beta chain) emerged from a study of blood T cell repertoires in COVID-19. Overall study: COVID-19 samples, acute and convalescent, were from the United States, Italy and Spain. Sources were T cells, B-cell-depleted T cells, or PBMCs; the material itself was cDNA or gDNA.

This CDR3 is built from 18 residues. CDR1 is KGHSH and CDR2 is LQKENI in the germline V gene. Authors' analysis steps: Scientists estimated how many nucleated cells there were by amplifying reference gene primers. Some clones are missing from TCRdb's copy, which holds only in-frame ones; the method was immunoSEQ multiplex PCR. From that table come the V and J calls and clone size; the DNA was used to work out D and trimming. Among fewer than 250,000 clones listed, just under 85% were seen once. With respect to this clone: One junction end disagrees with the germline gene, perhaps due to a read error.

Sequencing was performed on peripheral blood. The chain links TRBV18 to TRBJ2-7; 15 bases match TRBD2. The TCR was taken from a woman aged 50 to 60 with active or convalescent COVID-19. In nucleotides, the CDR3 is TGTGCCAGCTCGCCACTCGGGACTAGCGGGAGGACGCGATACGAGCAGTACTTC. Protein: CASSPLGTSGRTRYEQYF.